A selection of T cell receptor beta chains follows, all from one sample in a study of beta chain features in type 1 diabetes. The table came from immunoSEQ multiplex PCR; TCRdb's copy has only in-frame clones and leaves some out. Altogether 400,000 to 500,000 clones are present, about 15% being singletons, with the ten largest covering about 0.034%. The sequenced material came from naive CD4+ T cells from blood. The receptors derive from a young man in good health. The conserved cysteine and the conserved F or W are not part of the CDR3 here. Each record gives: V gene, J gene, CDR3 protein.

v_gene: TRBV4-3; j_gene: TRBJ1-2; CDR3aa: ASSRGQGRYGYT
v_gene: TRBV10-3; j_gene: TRBJ2-7; CDR3aa: AISDGVGGSYEQY
v_gene: TRBV30; j_gene: TRBJ1-4; CDR3aa: AWRLRTVNEKLF
v_gene: TRBV5-4; j_gene: TRBJ2-3; CDR3aa: ASSLPGRIGRLGDTQY
v_gene: TRBV5-4; j_gene: TRBJ2-5; CDR3aa: ASSPSDGYQETQY
v_gene: TRBV25-1; j_gene: TRBJ2-5; CDR3aa: ASSPRTGEETQY
v_gene: TRBV19; j_gene: TRBJ2-3; CDR3aa: ASRADSGSPTDTQY
v_gene: TRBV7-6; j_gene: TRBJ2-1; CDR3aa: ASSPTSVNEQF
v_gene: TRBV5-6; j_gene: TRBJ2-7; CDR3aa: ASSLGLRAEQY
v_gene: TRBV9; j_gene: TRBJ2-5; CDR3aa: ASSAVASLGETQY
v_gene: TRBV9; j_gene: TRBJ2-3; CDR3aa: ASSVVTSGIVDTQY
v_gene: TRBV30; j_gene: TRBJ2-5; CDR3aa: AWSQETQY
v_gene: TRBV10-3; j_gene: TRBJ2-5; CDR3aa: AISEGFRKETQY
v_gene: TRBV29-1; j_gene: TRBJ1-1; CDR3aa: SVGQGRTEAF